This TCR beta chain was found in a study of shared clonotypes between healthy human individuals. The overall study: For every donor, three CD4 naive, three CD4 memory, two CD8 naive and one CD8 memory plates were used.

The CDR3 has 16 residues. Looked up from germline, CDR1 is SEHNR and CDR2 is FQNEAQ (reference sequence). Deletions cut 3 bases from V and 3 bases from J, with 17 bases between. TCRdb's copy holds only in-frame clones and misses some; the assay was immunoSEQ multiplex PCR. This sample yields roughly 76,000 clones, of which over 55% are seen a single time; roughly 49% belongs to the top ten. Sequencing was done on a sample of memory CD8+ T cells sorted from blood. Subset described: CD45RO+ cells pooled with CCR7-negative TemRA cells. The source is a man aged 25-45 years in good health. The V gene is TRBV7-9, the J gene TRBJ1-2, with a tentative D call TRBD1 (5 bases). Here the CDR3 DNA reads TGTGCCAGCAGCTTTTCATCAGGGATGGTTTACTATGGCTACACCTTC. Protein sequence: CASSFSSGMVYYGYTF.